This T cell receptor beta chain is from a study of T-cell reconstitution after alpha-beta-depleted transplantation in children. Unique molecular identifiers tagged the TCRbeta library. TCRdb reprocessed the PCR reads with MiXCR, giving one entry per CDR3 protein. Here the sample spans around 380,000 distinct CDR3 sequences, roughly 10% being singletons. The sample here was PBMCs from the stem cell graft donor, taken from the stem cell graft. The clonotype was recovered from a human donor who donated a stem cell graft to a child with acute myeloid leukemia.

The CDR3 DNA sequence: TGCGCCAGCAGCCGACCGGGGACAAATTACAATGAGCAGTTCTTC. This sequence encodes CASSRPGTNYNEQFF. The chain carries TRBV4-1 and TRBJ2-1, with a possible D match to TRBD1 (6 bases). With 4 bases removed from V and 4 bases from J, the gap between germline ends came to 14 bases. The CDR3 totals 15 residues. The germline V gene encodes CDR1 MGHRA and CDR2 YSYEKL.